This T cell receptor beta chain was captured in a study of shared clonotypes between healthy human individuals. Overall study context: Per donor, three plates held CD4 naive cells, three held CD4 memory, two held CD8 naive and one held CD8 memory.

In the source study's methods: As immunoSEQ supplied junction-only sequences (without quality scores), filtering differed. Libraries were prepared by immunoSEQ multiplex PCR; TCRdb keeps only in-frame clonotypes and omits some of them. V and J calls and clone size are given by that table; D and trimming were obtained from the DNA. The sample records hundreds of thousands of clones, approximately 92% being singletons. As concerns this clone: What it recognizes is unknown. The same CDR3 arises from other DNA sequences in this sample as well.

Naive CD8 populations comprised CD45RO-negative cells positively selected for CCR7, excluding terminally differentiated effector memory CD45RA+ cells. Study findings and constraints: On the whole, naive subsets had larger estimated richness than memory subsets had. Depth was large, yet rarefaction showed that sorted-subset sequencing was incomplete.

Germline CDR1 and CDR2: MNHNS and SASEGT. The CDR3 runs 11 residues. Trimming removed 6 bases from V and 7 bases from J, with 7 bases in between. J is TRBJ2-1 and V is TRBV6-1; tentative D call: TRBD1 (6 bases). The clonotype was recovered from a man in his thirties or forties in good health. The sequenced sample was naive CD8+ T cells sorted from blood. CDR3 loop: CASRRGNEQFF. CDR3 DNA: TGTGCCAGCAGGAGGGGGAATGAGCAGTTCTTC.